The 13 T cell receptor beta chains reported below all come from one sample, sequenced in a study of blood T cell repertoires in COVID-19. Measured with immunoSEQ multiplex PCR; TCRdb has only the in-frame clones, and not every one. This repertoire shows fewer than 400,000 clones, around nine tenths found once; its top ten account for 1.5% to 2%. Sequenced input: PBMCs or T cells enriched from blood (not recorded which). All receptors come from a woman aged 30 to 39 who had recovered from COVID-19.

This chain joins TRBV7-2 and TRBJ2-3, with 10 positions matching TRBD1. Trimming cost V 2 bases and J 3 bases; bases outside gene matches: 14. The CDR3 contains 19 residues. Germline V gene data show CDR1 as SGHTA and CDR2 as FQGNSA. CDR3: CASSLRRQGAPAYTDTQYF. CDR3 nucleotide sequence: TGTGCCAGCAGCTTAAGAAGACAGGGGGCGCCGGCTTATACAGATACGCAGTATTTT.

The gene calls are TRBV7-9 and TRBJ1-6; perhaps TRBD1 as D (5 bases). Trimming removed 5 bases at V and 7 bases at J, with 12 bases between. This CDR3 contains 14 residues. The V gene's germline CDR1 is SEHNR and CDR2 FQNEAQ (reference sequence). CDR3: CASSRTGANSPLHF. In nucleotides, the CDR3 is TGTGCCAGCAGCAGAACAGGAGCCAATTCACCCCTCCACTTT. The full variable domain, completed using reference TRBV7-9 and TRBJ1-6, is DTGVSQNPRHKITKRGQNVTFRCDPISEHNRLYWYRQTLGQGPEFLTYFQNEAQLEKSRLLSDRFSAERPKGSFSTLEIQRTEQGDSAMYLCASSRTGANSPLHFGNGTRLTVT.

With regard to this clone: The same CDR3 is also encoded by other DNA sequences in this sample. This chain joins TRBV7-2 and TRBJ2-7; 13 positions agree with TRBD2. Germline V gene lookup returns CDR1 SGHTA and CDR2 FQGNSA. This CDR3 has 14 residues. Unmatched junction bases numbered 3, after V lost 5 bases and J lost 5 bases. The CDR3 loop is CASSLTSGGHEQYF. CDR3 in DNA: TGTGCCAGCAGCCTGACTAGCGGGGGGCACGAGCAGTACTTC.

The chain combines TRBV28 with TRBJ2-4; 8 bases align to TRBD1. The CDR3 loop spans 16 amino acids. V trimming: 2 bases; J trimming: 3 bases; junction bases outside the gene matches: 6. Germline loops: CDR1 MDHEN, CDR2 SYDVKM. The DNA for the CDR3 is TGTGCCAGCAGTTTAAAATCAGGGACAGGCAAAAACATTCAGTACTTC. This encodes CASSLKSGTGKNIQYF. The full variable domain, with the rest looked up from reference TRBV28 and TRBJ2-4, is DVKVTQSSRYLVKRTGEKVFLECVQDMDHENMFWYRQDPGLGLRLIYFSYDVKMKEKGDIPEGYSVSREKKERFSLILESASTNQTSMYLCASSLKSGTGKNIQYFGAGTRLSVL.

The rearrangement joins TRBV27 to TRBJ2-5; 7 bases match TRBD1. This CDR3 comprises 14 residues. Germline assignment: CDR1 MNHEY and CDR2 SMNVEV (reference sequence). V shed 5 bases and J 3 bases; nucleotides not matched to a gene: 6. DNA of the CDR3: TGTGCCAGCAGTCACAGGGGATTAAAAGAGACCCAGTACTTC. Translation: CASSHRGLKETQYF.

The V and J genes are TRBV10-2 and TRBJ1-5, with D perhaps matching TRBD1 (5 bases). Looked up from germline, CDR1 is WSHSY and CDR2 is SAAADI. Trimming shortened V by 6 bases and J by 0 bases, and 12 bases separated the two germline ends. CDR3 size: 15 residues. CDR3 in amino acids: CASSHGGDSNQPQHF. The CDR3 coding sequence is TGCGCCAGCAGCCATGGGGGGGATAGCAATCAGCCCCAGCATTTT.

The CDR3 nucleotides read TGTGCCAGCAGTTCGACAGGGGGTACGGAGGAGCCCCAGCATTTT. Translated, it gives CASSSTGGTEEPQHF. This rearrangement joins TRBV28 to TRBJ1-5, with TRBD1 matching 9 bases. V was clipped by 4 bases and J by 8 bases; unmatched bases: 9. The V gene's germline CDR1 is MDHEN and CDR2 SYDVKM. This CDR3 is built from 15 residues.

This clone showed up just once. CDR3 DNA sequence: TGTGCCAGCAGTTACAGCGGCTACGAGCAGTACTTC. It is translated as CASSYSGYEQYF. J is TRBJ2-7 and V is TRBV28; weak D call: TRBD2 (5 bases). V was shortened by 4 bases and J by 3 bases, with 7 bases between the two germline ends. The length of the CDR3 is 12 residues. The germline gives CDR1 MDHEN, CDR2 SYDVKM.

This clone was seen just once. The chain employs TRBV19 and TRBJ2-3, with 14 bases lining up with TRBD2. The CDR3 totals 16 residues. Germline values: CDR1 LNHDA, CDR2 SQIVND (reference sequence). V lost 7 bases, J lost 3 bases, and 6 bases stayed unmatched. CDR3 loop: CASTPGLAGVTDTQYF. The CDR3 DNA follows: TGTGCCAGTACCCCGGGACTAGCGGGGGTAACAGATACGCAGTATTTT.

The V gene is TRBV5-1, the J gene TRBJ1-3; D is possibly TRBD1 (6 bases). This CDR3 has 16 residues. Germline V gene data show CDR1 as SGHRS and CDR2 as YFSETQ. Trimming removed 2 bases from V and 4 bases from J, with 16 bases in between. The DNA of the CDR3 is TGCGCCAGCAGCTTCGGGACAACGCCCAGGGGAAACACCATATATTTT. This gives the protein CASSFGTTPRGNTIYF.

The chain joins TRBV6-5 to TRBJ1-4; no definite D call. Trimming left V 6 bases short and J 11 bases short, with 16 bases between. This CDR3 spans 13 amino acids. Germline V CDR1 and CDR2: MNHEY, SVGAGI. CDR3 sequence (DNA): TGTGCCAGCAGGGGCGAGGTAAGGGAGAAACTGTTTTTT. Translated, it gives CASRGEVREKLFF.

V is TRBV18 and J is TRBJ1-2; 10 bases map to TRBD1. Trimming removed 3 bases from V and 2 bases from J; junction bases left unmatched: 0. The CDR3 has 14 amino acids. Germline V lookup: CDR1 KGHSH, CDR2 LQKENI. CDR3 nucleotide sequence: TGTGCCAGCTCACCGGGACAGGGGAACTATGGCTACACCTTC. Encoded protein: CASSPGQGNYGYTF.

The rearrangement links TRBV27 to TRBJ2-5; D remains ambiguous. The CDR3 has 11 amino acids. Germline V lookup: CDR1 MNHEY, CDR2 SMNVEV (reference sequence). V lost 10 bases and J lost 5, with 11 bases in between. The CDR3 loop reads CATIYRETQYF. The CDR3 region has the DNA TGTGCCACCATATACCGGGAGACCCAGTACTTC.